This T cell receptor (beta chain) was retrieved from a study of tumor-infiltrating lymphocytes in localized non-small cell lung cancer. The assay was immunoSEQ multiplex PCR, and TCRdb's table has in-frame clones only and misses some. The sample consists of about 12,000 clones, about 85% of them appearing once. Looked up from germline, CDR1 is MNHNS and CDR2 is SASEGT. V lost 6 bases, J lost 5 bases, and 13 bases lay in between. This CDR3 spans 13 amino acids. The source is a human donor with non-small cell lung cancer. The sequenced sample consisted of lung tumor tissue. This chain connects TRBV6-1 to TRBJ1-1; perhaps TRBD1 as D (6 bases). CDR3 sequence: CASRTEGGTEAFF. CDR3 in DNA: TGTGCCAGCAGAACGGAAGGGGGGACTGAAGCTTTCTTT.